This entry is about one T cell receptor (beta chain). This sequence may be a read error, since a much larger clone differs from it by one base. Three rounds of nested PCR, following a modified ARM-PCR protocol, produced the TCRbeta library. TCRdb re-called the multiplex PCR reads through MiXCR, storing one row per CDR3 protein. This sample has about 200,000 distinct CDR3 sequences, with approximately 74% found just once. The template was RNA from unsorted bulk tissue. Between August and November 2014, newly diagnosed, chemotherapy-naive lung cancer patients underwent thoracic surgery in China. The sample belongs to a study of tumor and adjacent non-tumor tissue in lung cancer. The overall study: Patients were aged about 30 to 76, 9 to 10 men and about five women, stage I to III.

This CDR3 is built from 15 residues. CDR1 SQVTM and CDR2 ANQGSEA come from the germline V gene. The V end lost 0 bases, the J end lost 3 bases, and 12 bases lay between the germline ends. The V call is TRBV29-1, the J call TRBJ2-1; no clear D. Specimen: lung tumor tissue. This TCR came from a man between 60 and 75 years old with non-small cell lung cancer. CDR3 coding DNA: TGCAGCGTTGAAGAAGGGCTCAGCTACTACAATGAGCAGTTCTTC. Protein sequence: CSVEEGLSYYNEQFF.